Reported below is one TCR beta chain. Its antigen is unknown. Extracted from the samples, RNA was reverse transcribed into cDNA to serve as the sequencing template. Data came from immunoSEQ multiplex PCR; TCRdb stores just in-frame clones and leaves some out. The repertoire has 220,000 or so clones, around 62% of them found once; the top ten carry around 0.44%. V lost 1 base, J lost 4 bases, and 11 bases lay in between. The V gene's germline CDR1 is MGHRA and CDR2 YSYEKL. This CDR3 comprises 14 residues. The data originate from a study of CD8+ T cells in alopecia areata. Study as a whole: Treated patients received oral tofacitinib, 5 to 10 mg twice daily.

Study-wide findings and caveats: It was less clear whether patients shared TCRs than it was in mice, possibly because of HLA. When scalp samples are sequenced, resident alphabeta T cells of normal skin are also captured.

The clonotype comes from a human donor with alopecia areata. Material: CD4+ T cells sorted from blood, obtained at week 0. V gene TRBV4-1 combines with J gene TRBJ2-7; weak D call: TRBD2 (5 bases). CDR3 loop: CASSQASSRYEQYF. Written as DNA, the CDR3 is TGCGCCAGCAGCCAAGCTAGCAGCAGGTACGAGCAGTACTTC.